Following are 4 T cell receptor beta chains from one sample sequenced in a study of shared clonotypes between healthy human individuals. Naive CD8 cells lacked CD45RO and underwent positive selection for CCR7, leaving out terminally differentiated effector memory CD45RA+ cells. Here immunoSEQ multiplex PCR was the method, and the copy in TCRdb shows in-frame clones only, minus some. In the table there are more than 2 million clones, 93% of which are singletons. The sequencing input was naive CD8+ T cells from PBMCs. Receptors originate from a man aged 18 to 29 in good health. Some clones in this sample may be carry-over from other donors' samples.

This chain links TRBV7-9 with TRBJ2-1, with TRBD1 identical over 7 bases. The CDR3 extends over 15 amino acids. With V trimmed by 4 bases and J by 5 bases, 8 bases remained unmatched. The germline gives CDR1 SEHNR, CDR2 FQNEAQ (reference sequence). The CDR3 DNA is TGTGCCAGCAGCTCGACAGGACAGGCCCACAATGAGCAGTTCTTC. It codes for CASSSTGQAHNEQFF.

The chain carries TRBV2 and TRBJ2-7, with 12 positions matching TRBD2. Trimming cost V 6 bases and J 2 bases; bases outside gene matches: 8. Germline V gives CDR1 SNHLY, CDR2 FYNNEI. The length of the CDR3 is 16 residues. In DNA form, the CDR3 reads TGTGCCAGCAGGGGACTAGCGGGTACTGAGGCCTACGAGCAGTACTTC. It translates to CASRGLAGTEAYEQYF.

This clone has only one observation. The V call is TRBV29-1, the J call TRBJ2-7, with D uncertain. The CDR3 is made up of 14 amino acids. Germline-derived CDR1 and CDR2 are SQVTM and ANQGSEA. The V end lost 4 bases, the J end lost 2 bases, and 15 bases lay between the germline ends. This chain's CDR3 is CSVGPASEAYEQYF. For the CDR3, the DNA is TGCAGCGTTGGCCCGGCCAGCGAGGCCTACGAGCAGTACTTC.

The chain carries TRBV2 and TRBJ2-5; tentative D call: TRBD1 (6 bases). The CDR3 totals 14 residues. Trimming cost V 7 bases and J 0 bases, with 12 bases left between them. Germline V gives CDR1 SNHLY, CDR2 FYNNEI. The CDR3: CASMKTGNQETQYF. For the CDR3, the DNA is TGTGCCAGCATGAAGACAGGAAACCAAGAGACCCAGTACTTC.